Described below is a single TCR beta chain sequence and its context. What it binds is unknown. Reverse transcribed after extraction, RNA yielded cDNA as the sequencing template. TCRdb keeps only in-frame clones here, not all; method: immunoSEQ multiplex PCR. The sample has around 97,000 clones, roughly 53% seen once. The data were obtained in a study of CD8+ T cells in alopecia areata. Whole-study results and caveats: Whereas mice showed it more clearly, TCR sharing across patients was murkier, possibly because of HLA. It was lesional scalp, especially alopecia totalis/universalis, that showed higher clonality than normal scalp.

From germline, CDR1 is ENHRY and CDR2 SYGVKD. V was cut by 3 bases and J by 5 bases, with 11 bases left in between. The CDR3 contains 13 residues. CD4+ and CD8+ T cells were sorted from PBMCs stained for CD3, CD4 and CD8. The V gene is TRBV10-3, the J gene TRBJ2-7; tentative D call: TRBD1 (5 bases). The receptor comes from a human donor in good health. The material sequenced was CD4+ T cells sorted from blood. The CDR3 DNA reads TGTGCCATCAGTGAAATTGGGGCCCACGAGCAGTACTTC. Translating gives CAISEIGAHEQYF.